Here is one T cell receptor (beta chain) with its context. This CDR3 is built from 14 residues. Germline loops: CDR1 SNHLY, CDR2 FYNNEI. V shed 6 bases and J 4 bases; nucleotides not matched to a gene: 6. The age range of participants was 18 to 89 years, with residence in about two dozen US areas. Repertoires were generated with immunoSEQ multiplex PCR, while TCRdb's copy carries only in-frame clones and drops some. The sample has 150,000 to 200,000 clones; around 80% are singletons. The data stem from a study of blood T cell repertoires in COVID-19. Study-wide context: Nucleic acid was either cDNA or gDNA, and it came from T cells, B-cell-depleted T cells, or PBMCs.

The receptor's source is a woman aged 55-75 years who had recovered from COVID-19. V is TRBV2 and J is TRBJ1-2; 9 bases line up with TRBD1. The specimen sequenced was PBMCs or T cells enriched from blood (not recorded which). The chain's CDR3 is CASSLKQGAYGYTF. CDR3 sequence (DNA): TGTGCCAGCAGCTTAAAACAGGGGGCCTATGGCTACACCTTC.